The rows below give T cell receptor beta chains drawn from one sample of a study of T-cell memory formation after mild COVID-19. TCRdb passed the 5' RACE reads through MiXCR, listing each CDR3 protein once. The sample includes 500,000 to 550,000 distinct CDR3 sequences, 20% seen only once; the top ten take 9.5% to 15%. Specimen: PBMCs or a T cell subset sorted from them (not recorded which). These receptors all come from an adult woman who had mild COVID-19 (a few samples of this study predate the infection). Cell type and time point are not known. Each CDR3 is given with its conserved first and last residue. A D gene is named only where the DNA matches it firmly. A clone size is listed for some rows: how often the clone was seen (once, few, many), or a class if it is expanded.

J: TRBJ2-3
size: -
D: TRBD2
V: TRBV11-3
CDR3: CASSYGASGGLDTQYF
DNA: TGTGCCAGCAGCTATGGGGCTAGCGGGGGACTAGATACGCAGTATTTT

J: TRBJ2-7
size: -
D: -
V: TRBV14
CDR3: CASSQGEGNSYEQYF
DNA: TGTGCCAGCAGCCAAGGAGAGGGTAACTCCTACGAGCAGTACTTC

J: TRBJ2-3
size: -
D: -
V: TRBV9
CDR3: CASQEGGLSTDTQYF
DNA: TGTGCCAGCCAAGAGGGGGGGCTCAGCACAGATACGCAGTATTTT

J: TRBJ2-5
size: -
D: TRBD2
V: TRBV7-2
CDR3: CASSTDPLAGGYETQYF
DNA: TGTGCCAGCAGCACTGACCCACTAGCGGGGGGGTACGAGACCCAGTACTTC

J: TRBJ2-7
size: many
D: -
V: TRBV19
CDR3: CASSIGGTIQQQYF
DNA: TGTGCCAGTAGTATAGGGGGCACCATTCAACAGCAGTACTTC

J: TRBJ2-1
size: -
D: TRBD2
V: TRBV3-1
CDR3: CASSLTAGWDEQFF
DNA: TGTGCCAGCAGTCTAACAGCGGGATGGGATGAGCAGTTCTTC

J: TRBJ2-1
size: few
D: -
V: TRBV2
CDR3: CASLDLAAVFF
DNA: TGTGCCAGCTTAGACCTGGCGGCCGTGTTCTTC

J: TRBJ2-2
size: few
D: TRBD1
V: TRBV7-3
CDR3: CASSEQGIGTGELFF
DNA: TGTGCCAGCAGCGAACAGGGGATCGGCACCGGGGAGCTGTTTTTT

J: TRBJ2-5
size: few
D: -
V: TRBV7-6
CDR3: CASSFTWETQYF
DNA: TGTGCCAGCAGCTTTACTTGGGAGACCCAGTACTTC

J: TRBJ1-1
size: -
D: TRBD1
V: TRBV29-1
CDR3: CSAGADRDTEAFF
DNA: TGCAGCGCCGGAGCGGACAGGGACACTGAAGCTTTCTTT

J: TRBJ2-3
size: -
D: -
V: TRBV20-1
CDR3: CSARRGYSSTDTQYF
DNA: TGCAGTGCCCGACGCGGATATTCGAGCACAGATACGCAGTATTTT

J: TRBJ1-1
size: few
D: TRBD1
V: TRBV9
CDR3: CASSVGAPNEGGPGTEAFF
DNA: TGTGCCAGCAGCGTAGGAGCCCCCAATGAAGGGGGCCCCGGAACTGAAGCTTTCTTT

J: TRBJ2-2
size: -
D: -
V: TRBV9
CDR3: CASSVGTANTGELFF
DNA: TGTGCCAGCAGCGTAGGGACAGCGAACACCGGGGAGCTGTTTTTT

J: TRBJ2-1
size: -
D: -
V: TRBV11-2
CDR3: CASRGGPSSYNEQFF
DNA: TGTGCCAGCAGGGGTGGTCCAAGCTCCTACAATGAGCAGTTCTTC

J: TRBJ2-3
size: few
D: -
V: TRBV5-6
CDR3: CASSLAFPGLSTDTQYF
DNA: TGTGCCAGCAGCTTGGCCTTTCCGGGACTCAGCACAGATACGCAGTATTTT

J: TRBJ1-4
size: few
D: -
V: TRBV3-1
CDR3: CASSPPGTRLFF
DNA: TGTGCCAGCAGCCCCCCCGGGACAAGACTGTTTTTT

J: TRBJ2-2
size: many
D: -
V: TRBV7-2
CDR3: CASSFLALNTGELFF
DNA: TGTGCCAGCAGCTTTCTAGCGCTAAACACCGGGGAGCTGTTTTTT

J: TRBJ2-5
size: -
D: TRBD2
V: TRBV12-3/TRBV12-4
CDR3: CASSFSSSGGQETQYF
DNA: TGTGCCAGCAGTTTCAGTTCTAGCGGGGGACAAGAGACCCAGTACTTC

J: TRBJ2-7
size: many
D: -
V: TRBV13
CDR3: CASSYREFRSQYF
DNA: TGTGCCAGCAGCTATCGGGAGTTCCGCTCGCAGTACTTC

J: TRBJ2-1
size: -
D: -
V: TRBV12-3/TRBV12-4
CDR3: CASSLDGGGTGSYNEQFF
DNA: TGTGCCAGCAGTTTAGATGGAGGGGGAACAGGCTCCTACAATGAGCAGTTCTTC

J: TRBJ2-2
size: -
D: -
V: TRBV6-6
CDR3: CASRYARLSTGELFF
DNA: TGTGCCAGCAGGTACGCGAGACTAAGCACCGGGGAGCTGTTTTTT

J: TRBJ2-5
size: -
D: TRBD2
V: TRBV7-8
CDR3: CASSLASSGRWEETQYF
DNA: TGTGCCAGCAGCTTAGCGTCTAGCGGGAGGTGGGAAGAGACCCAGTACTTC

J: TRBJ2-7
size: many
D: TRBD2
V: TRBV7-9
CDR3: CASTLRGGYEQYF
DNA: TGTGCCAGCACCCTGCGGGGGGGCTACGAGCAGTACTTC

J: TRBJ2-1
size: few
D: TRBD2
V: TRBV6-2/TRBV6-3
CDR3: CASSYPQERESNEQFF
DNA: TGTGCCAGCAGTTACCCTCAGGAGCGGGAATCCAATGAGCAGTTCTTC

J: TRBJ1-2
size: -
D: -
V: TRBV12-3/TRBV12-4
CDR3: CASSSGEGGYTF
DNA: TGTGCCAGCAGTTCAGGGGAGGGTGGCTACACCTTC

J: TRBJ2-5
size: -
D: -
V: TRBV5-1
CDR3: CASSLSDTLGETQYF
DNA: TGCGCCAGCAGCTTAAGCGACACCCTAGGGGAGACCCAGTACTTC

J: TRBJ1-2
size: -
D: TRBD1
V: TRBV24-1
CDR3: CATSENPGQGPNYGYTF
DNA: TGTGCCACCAGTGAAAACCCGGGACAGGGGCCTAACTATGGCTACACCTTC

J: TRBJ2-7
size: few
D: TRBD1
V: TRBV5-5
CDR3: CASSGRTGGGSYEQYF
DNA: TGTGCCAGCAGCGGAAGGACAGGGGGCGGCTCCTACGAGCAGTACTTC

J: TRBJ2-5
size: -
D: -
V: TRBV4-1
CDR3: CASKRGARETVVETQYF
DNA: TGCGCCAGCAAGAGAGGCGCCAGAGAAACTGTCGTGGAGACCCAGTACTTC

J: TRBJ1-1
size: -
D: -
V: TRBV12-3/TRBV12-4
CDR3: CASKLQGQAFF
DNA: TGTGCCAGCAAACTTCAGGGGCAAGCTTTCTTT

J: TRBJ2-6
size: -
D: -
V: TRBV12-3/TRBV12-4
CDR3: CASSIPQTGANVLTF
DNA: TGTGCCAGCAGTATACCCCAAACTGGGGCCAACGTCCTGACTTTC

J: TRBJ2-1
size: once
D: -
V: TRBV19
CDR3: CASSLDGGTPGEQFF
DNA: TGTGCCAGTAGTCTAGACGGCGGAACCCCAGGCGAGCAGTTCTTC

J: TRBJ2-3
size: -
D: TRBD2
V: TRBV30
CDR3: CAWGLAGTLTDTQYF
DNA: TGTGCCTGGGGACTAGCGGGGACACTCACAGATACGCAGTATTTT

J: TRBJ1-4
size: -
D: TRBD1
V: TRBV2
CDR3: CASSDTGTGDEKLFF
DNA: TGTGCCAGCAGTGACACCGGGACAGGGGATGAAAAACTGTTTTTT

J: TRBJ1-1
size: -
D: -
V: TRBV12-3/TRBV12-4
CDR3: CASSSNREGNTEAFF
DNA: TGTGCCAGCAGTTCGAACAGGGAGGGGAACACTGAAGCTTTCTTT

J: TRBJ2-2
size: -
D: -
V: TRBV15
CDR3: CATSRLGLPEGTGELFF
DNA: TGTGCCACCAGCAGACTCGGACTACCGGAGGGCACCGGGGAGCTGTTTTTT

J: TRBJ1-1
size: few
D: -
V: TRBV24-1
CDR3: CATSDVPGGQAFF
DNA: TGTGCCACCAGTGACGTCCCGGGGGGCCAAGCTTTCTTT

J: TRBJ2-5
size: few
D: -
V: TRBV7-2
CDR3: CASSPPNREETQYF
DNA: TGTGCCAGCAGCCCACCGAACAGGGAAGAGACCCAGTACTTC

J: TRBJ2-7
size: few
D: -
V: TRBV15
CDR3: CATSRRKGSGNYEQYF
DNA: TGTGCCACCAGCAGGAGGAAGGGATCGGGAAACTACGAGCAGTACTTC

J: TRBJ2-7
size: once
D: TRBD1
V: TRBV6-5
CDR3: CASSYSTGGVYEQYF
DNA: TGTGCCAGCAGTTACTCCACAGGGGGCGTCTACGAGCAGTACTTC

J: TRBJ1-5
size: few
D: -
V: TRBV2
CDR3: CASRREAGVQPQHF
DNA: TGTGCCAGCAGGAGGGAAGCAGGGGTTCAGCCCCAGCATTTT

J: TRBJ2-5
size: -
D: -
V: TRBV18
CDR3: CASSPLGRQETQYF
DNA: TGTGCCAGCTCACCACTGGGACGCCAAGAGACCCAGTACTTC

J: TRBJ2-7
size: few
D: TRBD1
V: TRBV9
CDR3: CASSSLGTGGPYEQYF
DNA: TGTGCCAGCAGCTCTCTCGGGACAGGGGGACCCTACGAGCAGTACTTC

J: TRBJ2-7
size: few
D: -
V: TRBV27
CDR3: CASSLQDPRGEQYF
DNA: TGTGCCAGCAGTTTACAGGATCCCCGGGGGGAGCAGTACTTC

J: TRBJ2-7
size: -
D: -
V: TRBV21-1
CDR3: CASSKATSGAYEQYF
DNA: TGTGCCAGCAGCAAAGCCACTAGCGGGGCCTACGAGCAGTACTTC

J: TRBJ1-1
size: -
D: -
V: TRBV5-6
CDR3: CASSLDRGGDTEAFF
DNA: TGTGCCAGCAGCTTGGATCGGGGGGGAGACACTGAAGCTTTCTTT

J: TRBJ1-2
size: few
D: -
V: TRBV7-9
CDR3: CASSSVGRGNYGYTF
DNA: TGTGCCAGCAGCTCGGTCGGCAGGGGTAACTATGGCTACACCTTC

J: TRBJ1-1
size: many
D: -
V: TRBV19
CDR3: CASSSGFTRAEAFF
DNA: TGTGCCAGTAGTTCGGGGTTTACGAGGGCTGAAGCTTTCTTT

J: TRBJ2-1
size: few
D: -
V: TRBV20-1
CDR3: CSAGGRTHNEQFF
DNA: TGCAGTGCGGGGGGGCGGACTCACAATGAGCAGTTCTTC

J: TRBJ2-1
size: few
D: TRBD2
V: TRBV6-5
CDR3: CASRTTGTSAYNEQFF
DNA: TGTGCCAGCAGAACAACCGGGACTAGCGCCTACAATGAGCAGTTCTTC

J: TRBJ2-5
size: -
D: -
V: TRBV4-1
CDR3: CASGQVGGTVQETQYF
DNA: TGCGCCAGCGGCCAAGTGGGGGGGACAGTCCAAGAGACCCAGTACTTC

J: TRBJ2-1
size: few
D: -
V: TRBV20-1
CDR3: CSASGRNEQFF
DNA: TGCAGTGCTAGTGGGAGGAATGAGCAGTTCTTC

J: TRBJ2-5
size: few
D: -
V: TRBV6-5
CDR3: CASSYSTAMRETQYF
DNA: TGTGCCAGCAGTTACTCGACAGCGATGCGGGAGACCCAGTACTTC

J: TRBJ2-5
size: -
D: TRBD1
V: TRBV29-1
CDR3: CSATGVPQETQYF
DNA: TGCAGCGCCACAGGGGTCCCCCAAGAGACCCAGTACTTC

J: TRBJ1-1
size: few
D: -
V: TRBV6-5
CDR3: CASSYSGKNTEAFF
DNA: TGTGCCAGCAGTTACTCAGGGAAGAACACTGAAGCTTTCTTT

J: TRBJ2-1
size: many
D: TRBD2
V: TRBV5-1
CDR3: CASSLEASGIPREQFF
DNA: TGCGCCAGCAGCTTGGAGGCTAGCGGGATCCCGCGGGAGCAGTTCTTC

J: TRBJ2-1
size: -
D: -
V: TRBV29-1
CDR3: CSVETSNVPLGEQFF
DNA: TGCAGCGTTGAAACATCTAACGTGCCCCTAGGTGAGCAGTTCTTC

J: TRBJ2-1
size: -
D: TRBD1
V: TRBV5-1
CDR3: CASSFSRTGGENEQFF
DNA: TGCGCCAGCAGCTTTTCCCGGACAGGGGGGGAAAATGAGCAGTTCTTC

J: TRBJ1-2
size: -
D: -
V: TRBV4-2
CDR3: CASSQDSLGAAGYTF
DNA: TGTGCCAGCAGCCAAGATTCTTTGGGGGCGGCTGGCTACACCTTC

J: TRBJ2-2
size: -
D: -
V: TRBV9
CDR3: CASTTGSNTGELFF
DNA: TGTGCCAGTACAACCGGGTCCAACACCGGGGAGCTGTTTTTT